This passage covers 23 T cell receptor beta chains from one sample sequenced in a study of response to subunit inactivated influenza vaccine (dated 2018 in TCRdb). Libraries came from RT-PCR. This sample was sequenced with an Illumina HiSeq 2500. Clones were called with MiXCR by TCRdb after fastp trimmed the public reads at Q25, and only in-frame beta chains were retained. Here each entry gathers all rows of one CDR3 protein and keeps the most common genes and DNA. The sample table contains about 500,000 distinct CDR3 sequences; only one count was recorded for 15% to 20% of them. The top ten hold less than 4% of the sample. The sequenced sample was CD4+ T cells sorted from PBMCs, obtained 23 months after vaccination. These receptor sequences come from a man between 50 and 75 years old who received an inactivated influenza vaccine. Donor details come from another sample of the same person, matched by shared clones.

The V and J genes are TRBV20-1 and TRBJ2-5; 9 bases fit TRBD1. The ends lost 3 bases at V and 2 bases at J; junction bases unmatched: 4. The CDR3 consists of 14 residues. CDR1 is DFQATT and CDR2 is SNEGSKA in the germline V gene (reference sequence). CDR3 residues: CSASRTGAQETQYF. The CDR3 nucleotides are TGCAGTGCTAGTAGGACAGGGGCGCAAGAGACCCAGTACTTC.

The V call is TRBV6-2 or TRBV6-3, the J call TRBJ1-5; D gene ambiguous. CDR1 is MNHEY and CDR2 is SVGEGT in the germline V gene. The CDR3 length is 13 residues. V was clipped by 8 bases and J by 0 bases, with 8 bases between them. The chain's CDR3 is CASGRYSNQPQHF. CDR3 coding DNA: TGTGCCAGCGGACGGTATAGCAATCAGCCCCAGCATTTT.

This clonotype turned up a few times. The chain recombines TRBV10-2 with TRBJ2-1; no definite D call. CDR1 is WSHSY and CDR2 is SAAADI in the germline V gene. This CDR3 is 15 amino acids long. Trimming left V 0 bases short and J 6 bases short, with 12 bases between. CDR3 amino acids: CASSESRLRSNEQFF. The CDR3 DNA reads TGCGCCAGCAGTGAGTCGAGGCTGCGAAGCAATGAGCAGTTCTTC.

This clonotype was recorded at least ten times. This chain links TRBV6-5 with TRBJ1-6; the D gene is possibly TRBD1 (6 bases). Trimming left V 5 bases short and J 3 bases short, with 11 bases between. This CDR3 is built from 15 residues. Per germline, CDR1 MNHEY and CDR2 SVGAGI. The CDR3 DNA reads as TGTGCCAGCAGTCACGAAGGGGGCTATAATTCACCCCTCCACTTT. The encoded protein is CASSHEGGYNSPLHF.

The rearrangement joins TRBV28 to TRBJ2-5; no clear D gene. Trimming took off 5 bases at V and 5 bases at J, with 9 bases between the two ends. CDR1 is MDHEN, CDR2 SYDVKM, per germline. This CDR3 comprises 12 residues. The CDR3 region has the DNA TGTGCCAGCAGTGCTTGGGTGGAGACCCAGTACTTC. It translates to CASSAWVETQYF.

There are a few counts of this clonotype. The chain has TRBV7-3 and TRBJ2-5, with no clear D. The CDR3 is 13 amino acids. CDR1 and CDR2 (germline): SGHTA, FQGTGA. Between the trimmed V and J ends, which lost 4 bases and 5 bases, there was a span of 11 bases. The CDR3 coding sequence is TGTGCCAGCAGCTCTTCTATACTTGAGACCCAGTACTTC. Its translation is CASSSSILETQYF.

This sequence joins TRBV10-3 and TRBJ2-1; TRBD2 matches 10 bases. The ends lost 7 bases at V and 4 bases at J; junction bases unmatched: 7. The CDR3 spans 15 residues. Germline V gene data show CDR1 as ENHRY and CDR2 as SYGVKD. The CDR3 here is CAITSAGGPYNEQFF. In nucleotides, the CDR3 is TGTGCCATCACTTCAGCGGGGGGGCCATACAATGAGCAGTTCTTC.

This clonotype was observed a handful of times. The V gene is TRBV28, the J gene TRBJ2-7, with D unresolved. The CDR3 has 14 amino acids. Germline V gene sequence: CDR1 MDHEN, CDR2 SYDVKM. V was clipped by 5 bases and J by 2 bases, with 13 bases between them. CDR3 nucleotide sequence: TGTGCCAGCAGTACCTCGGCCGCCACCTACGAGCAGTACTTC. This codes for CASSTSAATYEQYF.

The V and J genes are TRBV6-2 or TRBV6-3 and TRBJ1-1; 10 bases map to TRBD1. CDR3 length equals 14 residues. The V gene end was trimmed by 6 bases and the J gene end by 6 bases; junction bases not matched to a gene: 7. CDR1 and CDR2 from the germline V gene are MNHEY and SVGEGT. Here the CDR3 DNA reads TGTGCCAGCAGACCGACAGGGGGCCGGGCTGAAGCTTTCTTT. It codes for CASRPTGGRAEAFF.

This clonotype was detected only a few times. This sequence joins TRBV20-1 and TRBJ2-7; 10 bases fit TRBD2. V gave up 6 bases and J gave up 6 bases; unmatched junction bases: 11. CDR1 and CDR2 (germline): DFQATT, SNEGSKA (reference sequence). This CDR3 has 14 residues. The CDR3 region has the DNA TGCAGTGCGATTAAGCGGGAGGGCCCTTTCGAGCAGTACTTC. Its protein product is CSAIKREGPFEQYF.

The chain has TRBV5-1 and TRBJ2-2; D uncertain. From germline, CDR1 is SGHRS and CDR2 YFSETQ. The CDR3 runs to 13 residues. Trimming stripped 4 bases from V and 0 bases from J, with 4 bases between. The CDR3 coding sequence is TGCGCCAGCAGCACACCGAACACCGGGGAGCTGTTTTTT. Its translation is CASSTPNTGELFF.

CDR3 sequence (DNA): TGCAGCGTAGTCCCGGGACACGACACTGAAGCTTTCTTT. Translation: CSVVPGHDTEAFF. The chain joins TRBV29-1 to TRBJ1-1; a possible D gene is TRBD1 (6 bases). Per the germline V gene, CDR1 is SQVTM and CDR2 is ANQGSEA. The CDR3 length is 13 residues. Trimming took off 6 bases at V and 3 bases at J, with 14 bases between the two ends.

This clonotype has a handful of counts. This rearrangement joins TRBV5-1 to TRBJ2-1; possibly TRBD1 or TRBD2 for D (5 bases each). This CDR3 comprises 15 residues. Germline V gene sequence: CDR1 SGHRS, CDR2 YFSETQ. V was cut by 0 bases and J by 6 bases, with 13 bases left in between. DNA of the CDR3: TGCGCCAGCAGCTTGGCTGGGGGTGGGGGCAATGAGCAGTTCTTC. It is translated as CASSLAGGGGNEQFF.

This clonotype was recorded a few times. This CDR3 is CASSHRQGPNEKLFF. The CDR3 region has the DNA TGTGCCAGCAGCCACCGACAGGGCCCTAATGAAAAACTGTTTTTT. The chain joins TRBV14 to TRBJ1-4; 7 positions agree with TRBD1. Per germline, CDR1 SGHDN and CDR2 FVKESK. This CDR3 has 15 amino acids. The junction had 4 bases not matched to a gene; V was cut back by 3 bases and J by 3 bases.

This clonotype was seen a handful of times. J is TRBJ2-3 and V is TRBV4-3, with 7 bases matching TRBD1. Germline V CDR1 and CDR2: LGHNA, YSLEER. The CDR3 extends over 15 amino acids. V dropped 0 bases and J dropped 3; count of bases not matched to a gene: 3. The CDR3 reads CASSQDKTGTDTQYF. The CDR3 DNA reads TGCGCCAGCAGCCAAGATAAGACAGGGACAGATACGCAGTATTTT.

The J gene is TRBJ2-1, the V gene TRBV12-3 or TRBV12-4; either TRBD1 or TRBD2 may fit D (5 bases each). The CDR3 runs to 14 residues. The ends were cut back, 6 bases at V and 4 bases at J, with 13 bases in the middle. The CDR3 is CASRIRDGYNEQFF. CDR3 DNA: TGTGCCAGCAGAATCCGGGACGGATACAATGAGCAGTTCTTC.

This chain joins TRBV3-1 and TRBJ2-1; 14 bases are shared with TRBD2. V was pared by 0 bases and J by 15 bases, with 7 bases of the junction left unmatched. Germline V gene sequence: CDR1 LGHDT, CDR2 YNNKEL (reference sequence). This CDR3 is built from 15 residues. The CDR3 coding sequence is TGTGCCAGCAGCCAAGATATGACTAGCGGGAGGGGGCGGTTCTTC. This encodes CASSQDMTSGRGRFF.

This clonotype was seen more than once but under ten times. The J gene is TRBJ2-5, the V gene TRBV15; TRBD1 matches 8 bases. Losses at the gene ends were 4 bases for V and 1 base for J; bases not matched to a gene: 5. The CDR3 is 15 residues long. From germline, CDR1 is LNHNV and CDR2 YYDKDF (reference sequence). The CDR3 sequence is CATSIAGTGQETQYF. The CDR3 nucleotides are TGTGCCACCAGCATTGCCGGGACAGGCCAAGAGACCCAGTACTTC.

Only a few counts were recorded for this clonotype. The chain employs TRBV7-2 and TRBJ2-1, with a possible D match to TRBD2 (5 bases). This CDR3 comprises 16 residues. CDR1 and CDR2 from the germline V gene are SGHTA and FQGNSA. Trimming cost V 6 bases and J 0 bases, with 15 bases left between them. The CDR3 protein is CASSRTFLSSYNEQFF. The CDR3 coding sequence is TGTGCCAGCAGTCGGACTTTTCTTAGCTCCTACAATGAGCAGTTCTTC.

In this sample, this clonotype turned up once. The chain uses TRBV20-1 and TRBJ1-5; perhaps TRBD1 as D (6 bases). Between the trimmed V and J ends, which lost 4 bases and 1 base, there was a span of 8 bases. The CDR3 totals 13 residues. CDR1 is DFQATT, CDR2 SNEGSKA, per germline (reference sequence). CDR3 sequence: CSANQGSNQPQHF. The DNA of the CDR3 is TGCAGTGCTAATCAGGGGAGCAATCAGCCCCAGCATTTT.

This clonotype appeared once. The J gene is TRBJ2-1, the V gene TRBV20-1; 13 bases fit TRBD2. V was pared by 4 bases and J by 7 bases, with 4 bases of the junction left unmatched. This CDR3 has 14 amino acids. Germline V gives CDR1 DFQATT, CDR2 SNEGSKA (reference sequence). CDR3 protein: CSATGTSGTNEQFF. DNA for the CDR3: TGCAGTGCTACCGGGACTAGCGGGACTAATGAGCAGTTCTTC.

CDR3 bases: TGCAGTGCTAGAGATCACCTAGCGCTCTACGAGCAGTACTTC. Translation: CSARDHLALYEQYF. V usage is TRBV20-1 and J usage is TRBJ2-7; possibly TRBD2 for D (6 bases). The CDR3 covers 14 residues. Germline CDR1 and CDR2: DFQATT and SNEGSKA (reference sequence). V was clipped by 0 bases and J by 3 bases, with 12 bases between them.

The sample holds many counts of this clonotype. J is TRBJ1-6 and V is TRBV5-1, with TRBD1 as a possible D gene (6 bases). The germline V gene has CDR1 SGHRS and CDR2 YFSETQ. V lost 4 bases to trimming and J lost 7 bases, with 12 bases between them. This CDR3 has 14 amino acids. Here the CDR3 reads CASSRDIGNSPLHF. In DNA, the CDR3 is TGCGCCAGCAGCCGGGACATTGGGAATTCACCCCTCCACTTT.